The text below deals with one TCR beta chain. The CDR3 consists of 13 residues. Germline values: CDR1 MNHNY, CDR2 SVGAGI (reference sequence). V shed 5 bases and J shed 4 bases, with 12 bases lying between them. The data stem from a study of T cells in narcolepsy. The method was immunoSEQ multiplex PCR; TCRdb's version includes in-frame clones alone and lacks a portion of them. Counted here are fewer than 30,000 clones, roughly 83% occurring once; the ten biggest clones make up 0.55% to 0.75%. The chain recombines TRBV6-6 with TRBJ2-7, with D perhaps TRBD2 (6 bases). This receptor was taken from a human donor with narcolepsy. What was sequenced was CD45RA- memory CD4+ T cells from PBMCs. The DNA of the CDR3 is TGTGCCAGCAGTCGCGGCCGGGGGTACGAGCAGTACTTC. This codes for CASSRGRGYEQYF.